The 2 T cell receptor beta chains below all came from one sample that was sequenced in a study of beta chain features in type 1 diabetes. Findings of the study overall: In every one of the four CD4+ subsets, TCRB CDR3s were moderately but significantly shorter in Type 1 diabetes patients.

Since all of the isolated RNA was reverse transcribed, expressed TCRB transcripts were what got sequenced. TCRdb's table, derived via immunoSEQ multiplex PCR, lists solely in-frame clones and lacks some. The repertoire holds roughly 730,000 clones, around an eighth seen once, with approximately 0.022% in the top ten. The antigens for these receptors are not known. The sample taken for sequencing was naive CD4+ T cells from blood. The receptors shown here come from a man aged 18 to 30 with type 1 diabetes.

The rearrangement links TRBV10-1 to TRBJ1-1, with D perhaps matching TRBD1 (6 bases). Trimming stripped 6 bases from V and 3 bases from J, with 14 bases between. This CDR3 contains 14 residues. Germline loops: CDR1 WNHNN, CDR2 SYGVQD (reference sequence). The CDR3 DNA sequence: TGCGCCAGCAGCCCGAATCAGGGGTACACTGAAGCTTTCTTT. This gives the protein CASSPNQGYTEAFF.

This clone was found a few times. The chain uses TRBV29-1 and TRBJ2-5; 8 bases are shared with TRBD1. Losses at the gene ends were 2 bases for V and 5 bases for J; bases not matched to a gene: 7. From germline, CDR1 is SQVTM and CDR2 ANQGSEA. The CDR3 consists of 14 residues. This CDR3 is CSVENPGGRETQYF. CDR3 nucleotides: TGCAGCGTTGAAAACCCAGGGGGCAGGGAGACCCAGTACTTC.